This T cell receptor beta chain was profiled in a study of identical twins. Through template switching, a universal primer site was introduced, and the cDNA contained unique molecular identifiers. Each CDR3 protein is one row after TCRdb ran MiXCR on the 5' RACE reads. The data hold some 570,000 distinct CDR3 sequences, with 20% to 25% observed a single time. This clonotype showed up just a few times. The antigen remains undetermined. CDR1 MRHNA and CDR2 SNTAGT come from the germline V gene. Trimming took 9 bases from V and 9 from J, leaving 15 bases between them. The CDR3 has 11 amino acids. Whole-study results and caveats: The abundant beta clonotypes from cord blood had fewer insertions, and memory repertoires had none of this.

The data also belong to a second study, concerning yellow fever vaccine responses in identical twins.

The TCR comes from a woman aged 18-35 years in good health. The sample consisted of CD4+ T cells sorted from blood. The chain joins TRBV6-4 to TRBJ2-7; D is possibly TRBD2 (5 bases). The CDR3 nucleotides read TGTGCCAGTCAACTAGTGAATGTGCAGTACTTC. Translated, it gives CASQLVNVQYF.